This record covers a single T cell receptor beta chain. Its antigen is as yet unknown. This sample was taken from a study of cytomegalovirus exposure and HLA in healthy donors. Overall study findings and caveats: Previous analysis showed most TCR beta V segments were productive about 90% or about 30% of the time.

Germline-derived CDR1 and CDR2 are MNHEY and SVGAGI. The V and J ends lost 4 bases and 2 bases respectively, with 12 bases between them. CDR3 size: 14 residues. The PCR was carried out with 60 Vbeta primers and 13 Jbeta primers. Assay used: immunoSEQ multiplex PCR; TCRdb lists only in-frame clones, some missing. The profile shows roughly 150,000 clones, 66% of them singletons. The chain links TRBV6-5 to TRBJ2-7; perhaps TRBD2 as D (6 bases). This receptor was obtained from a human donor in good health. Sequencing was done on a sample of PBMCs. The CDR3 loop is CASSSGTLTYEQYF. CDR3 DNA: TGTGCCAGCAGTTCCGGGACTTTGACCTACGAGCAGTACTTC.